The 6 T cell receptor beta chains below all came from one sample that was sequenced in a study of lymphopenia after photon versus proton radiotherapy. Assay used: immunoSEQ multiplex PCR; TCRdb lists only in-frame clones, some missing. The data hold about 3,700 clones, with about 71% observed a single time. The sequences come from peripheral blood, collected from a patient treated with proton-based radiotherapy. Receptors originate from an elderly man with esophageal cancer.

The rearrangement uses TRBV5-6 and TRBJ1-1, with D uncertain. The CDR3 totals 11 residues. The germline V and J ends were trimmed by 0 bases and 6 bases, with 3 bases remaining between them. Germline-derived CDR1 and CDR2 are SGHDT and YYEEEE. CDR3 protein: CASSLGPEAFF. CDR3 bases: TGTGCCAGCAGCTTGGGACCTGAAGCTTTCTTT.

The chain carries TRBV25-1 and TRBJ2-7; the D gene is possibly TRBD1 (5 bases). Germline assignment: CDR1 MGHDK and CDR2 SYGVNS. The CDR3 is made up of 14 amino acids. Trimming removed 6 bases at V and 2 bases at J, with 14 bases between. In nucleotides, the CDR3 is TGTGCCAGCAGAGGGGAACTCCCACCCTACGAGCAGTACTTC. This translates into CASRGELPPYEQYF.

V is TRBV4-1 and J is TRBJ1-6; D not resolved. The V end lost 0 bases, the J end lost 7 bases, and 10 bases lay between the germline ends. CDR1 and CDR2 (germline): MGHRA, YSYEKL. The CDR3 runs 15 residues. In DNA form, the CDR3 reads TGCGCCAGCAGCCAAGATCGGAACCTGAATTCACCCCTCCACTTT. This sequence encodes CASSQDRNLNSPLHF.

A few counts support this clone. This chain joins TRBV11-3 and TRBJ1-5; no definite D call. V dropped 5 bases and J dropped 7 bases, with 12 bases sitting between them. This CDR3 comprises 13 residues. The germline gives CDR1 SGHNT, CDR2 YENEEA. The CDR3 DNA sequence: TGTGCCAGCAGCGAACCGGGAGAACAGCCCCAGCATTTT. Its protein is CASSEPGEQPQHF.

The chain is built from TRBV5-1 and TRBJ2-6; TRBD2 matches at 7 bases. This CDR3 is built from 18 residues. The ends lost 4 bases at V and 0 bases at J; junction bases unmatched: 10. Germline V gives CDR1 SGHRS, CDR2 YFSETQ. CDR3 amino acids: CASSGTGLRFSGANVLTF. The CDR3 coding sequence is TGCGCCAGCAGCGGGACGGGACTACGGTTCTCTGGGGCCAACGTCCTGACTTTC.

This clone has only a few counts. V is TRBV5-1 and J is TRBJ1-1; D perhaps matches TRBD1 (6 bases). Trimming left V 7 bases short and J 5 bases short, with 33 bases between. CDR3 length equals 19 residues. Germline V lookup: CDR1 SGHRS, CDR2 YFSETQ. The DNA for the CDR3 is TGCGCCAGCTCCCCCTGGGTACCGTTGACAGTTGTAGGGGGTACTGAAGCTTTCTTT. This codes for CASSPWVPLTVVGGTEAFF.